Following are 2 T cell receptor beta chains from one sample sequenced in a study of CD8 T cells in ankylosing spondylitis (dated by TCRdb to 2016 to 2017). The study at large found these results: Blood from ankylosing spondylitis patients appeared to be characterized by a TCR beta motif composed of under ten highly homologous amino acid variants.

Their recognized antigens are unknown. The library was built by means of 5' RACE. Sequencing took place on an Illumina HiSeq 2500. TCRdb applied fastp at Q25 and MiXCR to the public reads, then kept only in-frame beta chains. CDR3 protein duplicates are merged, each entry listing the most common genes and DNA. The sample includes 350,000 or so distinct CDR3 sequences, with 7.5% to 9% observed a single time. Jointly, the top ten make up about 14% of the sample. Sequenced input: blood, either unsorted or a sorted T cell fraction (not recorded which). The origin of the receptors is a male donor with ankylosing spondylitis.

This clonotype has a handful of counts. The gene calls are TRBV27 and TRBJ1-1, with D tentatively TRBD1 (5 bases). V shed 2 bases and J shed 0 bases, with 19 bases lying between them. The germline gives CDR1 MNHEY, CDR2 SMNVEV (reference sequence). The CDR3 length is 18 residues. The CDR3 spells CASSLGRPQASLNTEAFF. DNA for the CDR3: TGTGCCAGCAGTTTAGGTCGCCCACAGGCCAGCCTGAACACTGAAGCTTTCTTT.

This clonotype was picked up a small number of times. The chain couples TRBV27 to TRBJ2-1; D is undetermined. Trimming took 3 bases from V and 3 from J, leaving 6 bases between them. CDR1 and CDR2 from the germline V gene are MNHEY and SMNVEV (reference sequence). The CDR3 is 13 residues long. In DNA form, the CDR3 reads TGTGCCAGCAGTTTTCAGAACTACAATGAGCAGTTCTTC. Amino acids: CASSFQNYNEQFF.